The sequence of this TCR beta chain was determined in a study of identifying expanded T cells in peripheral blood. CDR3 length: 18 residues. Trimming took off 0 bases at V and 2 bases at J, with 15 bases between the two ends. Germline values: CDR1 SGHRS, CDR2 YFSETQ. Findings and limits, study-wide: Variance in clone template counts between approximately 2-week samples significantly increased with total template count across all healthy donors.

As to this clone: Its antigen remains unknown.

Some clones are missing from TCRdb's copy, which holds only in-frame ones; the method was immunoSEQ multiplex PCR. Of tens of thousands of clones in the sample, 70% to 90% were seen once. Collection occurred without any documented infections or immune events in donors. The sequencing input was blood. This chain connects TRBV5-1 to TRBJ1-6; no reliable D call. The clonotype was recovered from a person aged 18 to 70 in good health. In DNA form, the CDR3 reads TGCGCCAGCAGCTTGGGGTCAATCTCCGGCACCTATAATTCACCCCTCCACTTT. This codes for CASSLGSISGTYNSPLHF.